This T cell receptor (beta chain) was profiled in a study of T cell repertoires in cytomegalovirus infection. Overall study context: In public TCR beta signatures, there were indications of both CMV infection and matching HLA type.

The table lists this clonotype with many counts. Its target is not known. Germline lookup yields CDR1 SGHTA and CDR2 FQGNSA. The CDR3 is 16 amino acids. Losses at the gene ends were 1 base for V and 1 base for J; bases not matched to a gene: 0. TCRdb reprocessed the reads via MiXCR and lists one record per CDR3 protein. Among about 110,000 distinct CDR3 sequences listed, 10% were seen once. The gene calls are TRBV7-2 and TRBJ2-2, with 10 bases fitting TRBD2. The sequence was collected from a human donor in good health (CMV status not recorded). Some clones in this sample may be carry-over from other donors' samples. The sample was PBMCs, sequenced either directly or after in vitro stimulation (not recorded which). The CDR3 coding sequence is TGTGCCAGCAGCTTAGGACTAGCGGGGAACACCGGGGAGCTGTTTTTT. Translating it yields CASSLGLAGNTGELFF.